The clone carrying this T cell receptor (beta chain) appeared many times. The antigen remains unidentified. Authors of the study amplified TCR beta CDR3 regions from RNA transcripts. A first-round RT-PCR of the TCR CDR3 used the HTBI primer set. In TCRdb, the multiplex PCR reads were re-called with MiXCR into one record per CDR3 protein. The sample lists approximately 610,000 distinct CDR3 sequences; about 15% were seen once. This sample was included in a study of T cells in Graves' hyperthyroidism and ophthalmopathy. Study as a whole: It was at initial diagnosis, before any treatment, that peripheral blood was collected. Findings and caveats of the study: Most clonotypes expanded in the thyroid (above 0.001) were also present in blood. Separation of ophthalmopathy from stable hyperthyroidism was achieved by a 13 V-J model.

CDR1 and CDR2 from the germline V gene are SGHDT and YYEEEE. The CDR3 contains 13 residues. The V end lost 5 bases, the J end lost 2 bases, and 11 bases lay between the germline ends. Fresh peripheral blood, 7.5 to 10 ml of it, supplied the PBMCs. The clonotype was recovered from a woman in her thirties or forties with Graves' ophthalmopathy. The sample comprised blood. The chain has TRBV5-6 and TRBJ2-7, with D possibly TRBD1 on 6 matching bases. In DNA form, the CDR3 reads TGTGCCAGCAGTACCCGGGACACCTACGAGCAGTACTTC. Translating gives CASSTRDTYEQYF.